Listed here is a single T cell receptor beta chain. What it binds is unknown. These data belong to a study of CXCR3-negative and CXCR3-positive naive CD8 T cells. General observations from the study: A higher hydrophobicity marked the TRB CDR3s of CXCR3-positive naive cells versus CXCR3-negative naive cells. Similarly elevated diversity marked both naive subsets, with memory CD8+ cells showing far lower diversity. Within a donor, both naive subsets shared TRBV-TRBJ usage, unlike memory cells.

There are 13 residues in the CDR3. Via 5' RACE with UMI labels, TRB cDNA libraries were prepared. TCRdb reprocessed the 5' RACE reads and keeps a single row for each CDR3 protein, giving no DNA. Recorded for this sample: 150,000 or so distinct CDR3 sequences. Material: naive CXCR3+ CD8+ T cells from blood. Subset given: CD45RO-CCR7+CD27+CD95- naive CD8+ T cells expressing CXCR3 (TNR3+). This TCR came from a human donor in good health. Some clones in this sample may be carry-over from other donors' samples. This chain uses TRBV12-3 or TRBV12-4 with TRBJ2-5; TCRdb designates TRBD1, a call that cannot be tested without DNA. The CDR3 loop is CASSLGPLETQYF.